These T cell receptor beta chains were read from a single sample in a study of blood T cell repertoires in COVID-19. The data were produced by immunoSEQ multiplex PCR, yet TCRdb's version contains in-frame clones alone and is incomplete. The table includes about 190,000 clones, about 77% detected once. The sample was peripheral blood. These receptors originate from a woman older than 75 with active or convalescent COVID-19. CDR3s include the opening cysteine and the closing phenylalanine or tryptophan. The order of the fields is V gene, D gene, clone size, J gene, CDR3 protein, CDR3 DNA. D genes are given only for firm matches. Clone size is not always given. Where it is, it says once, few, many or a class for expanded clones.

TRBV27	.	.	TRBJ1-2	CASSLRGTNYGYTF	TGTGCCAGCAGTTTGCGGGGTACTAACTATGGCTACACCTTC
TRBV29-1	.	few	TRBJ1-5	CSVVLGTSGNQPQHF	TGCAGCGTTGTCCTGGGGACTTCGGGCAATCAGCCCCAGCATTTT
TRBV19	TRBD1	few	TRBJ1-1	CASSIGPGGRSEAFF	TGTGCCAGTAGTATCGGCCCAGGGGGCCGGAGTGAAGCTTTCTTT
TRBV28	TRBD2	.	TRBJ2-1	CATRGGGTGTWNEQFF	TGTGCCACCCGGGGGGGTGGGACCGGCACTTGGAATGAGCAGTTCTTC
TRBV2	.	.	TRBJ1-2	CASSGLARADGYTF	TGTGCCAGCAGTGGACTCGCGAGAGCGGATGGCTACACCTTC
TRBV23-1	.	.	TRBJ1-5	CASSSIPQGSNQPQHF	TGCGCCAGCAGCTCAATCCCGCAGGGTAGCAATCAGCCCCAGCATTTT
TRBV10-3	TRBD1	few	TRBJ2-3	CATKLQGPPSTDTQYF	TGTGCCACCAAATTACAGGGGCCACCTAGCACAGATACGCAGTATTTT
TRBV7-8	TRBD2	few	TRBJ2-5	CASSPSSGGALETQYF	TGTGCCAGCAGCCCCTCTAGCGGGGGGGCATTGGAGACCCAGTACTTC
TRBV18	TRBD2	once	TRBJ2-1	CASSPPARGTSGGASNEQFF	TGTGCCAGCTCACCACCCGCTAGGGGTACTAGCGGGGGGGCCAGCAATGAGCAGTTCTTC
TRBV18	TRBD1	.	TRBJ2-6	CASSPQQGAAGANVLTF	TGTGCCAGCTCACCACAACAGGGGGCTGCTGGGGCCAACGTCCTGACTTTC
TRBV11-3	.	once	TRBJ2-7	CASSWGDGSYEQYF	TGTGCCAGCAGCTGGGGGGACGGCTCCTACGAGCAGTACTTC
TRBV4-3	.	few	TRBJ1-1	CASSQDFGGADTEAFF	TGCGCCAGCAGCCAAGATTTTGGGGGCGCGGACACTGAAGCTTTCTTT
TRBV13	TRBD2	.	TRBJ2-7	CASSLGGSGSLVEQYF	TGTGCCAGCAGCTTAGGTGGTAGCGGGTCTTTGGTAGAGCAGTACTTC
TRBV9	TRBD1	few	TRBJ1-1	CASSVAPGTGGKNTEAFF	TGTGCCAGCAGCGTAGCCCCCGGGACAGGGGGGAAGAACACTGAAGCTTTCTTT
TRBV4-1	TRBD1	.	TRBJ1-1	CASSQKTGEGTEAFF	TGCGCCAGCAGCCAGAAAACAGGGGAAGGGACTGAAGCTTTCTTT
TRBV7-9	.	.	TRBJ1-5	CASSLENRAQPQHF	TGTGCCAGCAGCTTAGAGAACAGGGCTCAGCCCCAGCATTTT
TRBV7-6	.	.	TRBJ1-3	CASSLEGRPGNTIYF	TGTGCCAGCAGCTTAGAAGGCAGGCCTGGAAACACCATATATTTT
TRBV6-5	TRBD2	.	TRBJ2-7	CASRPGLANYEQYF	TGTGCCAGCAGGCCGGGACTAGCGAATTACGAGCAGTACTTC
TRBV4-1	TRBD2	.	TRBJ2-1	CASSQGRGGLHNEQFF	TGCGCCAGCAGCCAAGGCCGGGGGGGACTGCACAATGAGCAGTTCTTC
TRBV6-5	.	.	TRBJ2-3	CASSYPGTDTQYF	TGTGCCAGCAGTTATCCGGGAACAGATACGCAGTATTTT
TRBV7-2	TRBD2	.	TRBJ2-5	CASSFSGAKQTQYF	TGTGCCAGCAGCTTTAGCGGGGCTAAACAGACCCAGTACTTC
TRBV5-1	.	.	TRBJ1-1	CASSLVGGRETEAFF	TGCGCCAGCAGCTTGGTCGGGGGGCGGGAAACTGAAGCTTTCTTT
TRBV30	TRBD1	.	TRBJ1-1	CAWSQQGVSTEAFF	TGTGCCTGGAGTCAACAGGGGGTTAGCACTGAAGCTTTCTTT
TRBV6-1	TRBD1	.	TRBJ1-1	CASTLTGITEAFF	TGTGCCAGCACCTTGACAGGGATCACTGAAGCTTTCTTT
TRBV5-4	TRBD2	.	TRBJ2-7	CASSSGEGYYEQYF	TGTGCCAGCAGCTCGGGGGAGGGGTACTACGAGCAGTACTTC
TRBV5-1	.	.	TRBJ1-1	CASSHEGTEAFF	TGCGCCAGCAGCCACGAGGGCACTGAAGCTTTCTTT
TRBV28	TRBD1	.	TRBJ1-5	CASSRDRGSNQPQHF	TGTGCCAGCAGCCGGGACAGGGGGAGCAATCAGCCCCAGCATTTT
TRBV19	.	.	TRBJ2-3	CASTQGTSTDTQYF	TGTGCCAGTACTCAGGGAACTAGCACAGATACGCAGTATTTT
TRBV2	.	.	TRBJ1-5	CASSRDQPQHF	TGTGCCAGCAGTCGGGATCAGCCCCAGCATTTT
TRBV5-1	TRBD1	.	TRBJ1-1	CASSEGTGGGTEAFF	TGCGCCAGCAGCGAAGGGACAGGCGGCGGGACTGAAGCTTTCTTT
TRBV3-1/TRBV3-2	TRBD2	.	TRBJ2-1	CASSSMAGGPRGPNEQFF	TGTGCCAGCAGCTCGATGGCGGGGGGGCCTAGGGGCCCCAATGAGCAGTTCTTC
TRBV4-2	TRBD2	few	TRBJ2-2	CASSQASGQTGELFF	TGTGCCAGCAGCCAAGCTAGCGGACAAACCGGGGAGCTGTTTTTT
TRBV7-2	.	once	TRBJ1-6	CASSFGGFGNSPLHF	TGTGCCAGCAGCTTTGGAGGCTTTGGGAATTCACCCCTCCACTTT
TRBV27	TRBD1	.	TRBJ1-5	CASSLQGAFGQPQHF	TGTGCCAGCAGTTTACAGGGGGCATTTGGACAGCCCCAGCATTTT
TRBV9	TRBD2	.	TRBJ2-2	CASSPHSSGVTGELFF	TGTGCCAGCAGCCCCCATTCCAGCGGGGTCACCGGGGAGCTGTTTTTT
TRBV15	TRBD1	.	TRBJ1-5	CATSRDRTGNHGQPQHF	TGTGCCACCAGCAGAGATAGGACAGGGAATCATGGCCAGCCCCAGCATTTT
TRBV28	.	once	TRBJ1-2	CASSYSRQASYGYTF	TGTGCCAGCAGTTATTCTAGACAGGCGTCCTATGGCTACACCTTC
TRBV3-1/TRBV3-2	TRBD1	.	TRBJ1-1	CASSQEAGDREGTEAFF	TGTGCCAGCAGCCAAGAGGCGGGGGACAGGGAAGGCACTGAAGCTTTCTTT
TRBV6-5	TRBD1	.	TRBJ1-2	CASSYGTGILVGGYTF	TGTGCCAGCAGTTATGGGACAGGGATTCTCGTTGGTGGCTACACCTTC
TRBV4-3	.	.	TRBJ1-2	CASSQEFRPGGYGYTF	TGCGCCAGCAGCCAAGAGTTTCGTCCGGGGGGCTATGGCTACACCTTC